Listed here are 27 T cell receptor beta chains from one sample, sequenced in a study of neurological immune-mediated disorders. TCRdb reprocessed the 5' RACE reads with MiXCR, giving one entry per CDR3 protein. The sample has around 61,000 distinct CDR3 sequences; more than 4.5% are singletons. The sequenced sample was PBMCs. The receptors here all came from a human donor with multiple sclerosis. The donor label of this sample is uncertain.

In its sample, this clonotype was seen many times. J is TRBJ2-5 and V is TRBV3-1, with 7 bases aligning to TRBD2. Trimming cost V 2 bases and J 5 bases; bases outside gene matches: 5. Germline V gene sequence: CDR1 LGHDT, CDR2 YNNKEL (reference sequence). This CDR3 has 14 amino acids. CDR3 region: CASSQRTRLETQYF. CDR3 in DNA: TGTGCCAGCAGCCAAAGGACTAGGCTGGAGACCCAGTACTTC.

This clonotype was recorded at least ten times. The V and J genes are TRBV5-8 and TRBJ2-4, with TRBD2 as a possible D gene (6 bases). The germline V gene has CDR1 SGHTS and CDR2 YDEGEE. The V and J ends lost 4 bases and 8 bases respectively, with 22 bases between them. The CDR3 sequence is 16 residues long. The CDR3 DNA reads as TGTGCCAGCAGCGTGTCTTACGGGAGTATCCAGGACATTCAGTACTTC. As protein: CASSVSYGSIQDIQYF.

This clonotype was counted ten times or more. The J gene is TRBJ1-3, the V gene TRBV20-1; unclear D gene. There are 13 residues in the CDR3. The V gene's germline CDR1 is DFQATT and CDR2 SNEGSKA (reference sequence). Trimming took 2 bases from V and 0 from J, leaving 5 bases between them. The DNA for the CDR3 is TGCAGTGCTAGAAGGGACTCTGGAAACACCATATATTTT. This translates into CSARRDSGNTIYF.

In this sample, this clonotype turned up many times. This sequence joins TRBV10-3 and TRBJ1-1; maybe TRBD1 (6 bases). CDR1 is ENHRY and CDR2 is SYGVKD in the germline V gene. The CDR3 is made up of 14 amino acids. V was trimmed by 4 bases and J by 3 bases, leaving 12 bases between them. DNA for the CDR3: TGTGCCATCAGTGGGGTGGGGGCGGACACTGAAGCTTTCTTT. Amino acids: CAISGVGADTEAFF.

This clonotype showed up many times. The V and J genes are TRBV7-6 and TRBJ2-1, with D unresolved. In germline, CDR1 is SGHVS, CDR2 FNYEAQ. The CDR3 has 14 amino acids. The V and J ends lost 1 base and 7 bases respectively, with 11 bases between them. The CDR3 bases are TGTGCCAGCAGCTTAGGGACGAAGGGAAATGAGCAGTTCTTC. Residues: CASSLGTKGNEQFF.

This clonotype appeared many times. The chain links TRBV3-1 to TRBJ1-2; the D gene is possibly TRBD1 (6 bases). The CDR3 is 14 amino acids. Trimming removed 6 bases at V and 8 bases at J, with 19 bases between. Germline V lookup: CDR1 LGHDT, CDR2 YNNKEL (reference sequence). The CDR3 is CASSPRDIDSGYTF. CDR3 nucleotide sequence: TGTGCCAGCAGTCCCCGGGACATCGACTCGGGCTACACCTTC.

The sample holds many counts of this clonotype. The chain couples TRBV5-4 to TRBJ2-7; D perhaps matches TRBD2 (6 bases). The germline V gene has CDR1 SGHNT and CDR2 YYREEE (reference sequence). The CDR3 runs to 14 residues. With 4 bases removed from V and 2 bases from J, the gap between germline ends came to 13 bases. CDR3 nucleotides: TGTGCCAGCAGCCTGGAGGGGTGGACCTACGAGCAGTACTTC. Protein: CASSLEGWTYEQYF. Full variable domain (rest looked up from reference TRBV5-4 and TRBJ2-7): ETGVTQSPTHLIKTRGQQVTLRCSSQSGHNTVSWYQQALGQGPQFIFQYYREEENGRGNFPPRFSGLQFPNYSSELNVNALELDDSALYLCASSLEGWTYEQYFGPGTRLTVT.

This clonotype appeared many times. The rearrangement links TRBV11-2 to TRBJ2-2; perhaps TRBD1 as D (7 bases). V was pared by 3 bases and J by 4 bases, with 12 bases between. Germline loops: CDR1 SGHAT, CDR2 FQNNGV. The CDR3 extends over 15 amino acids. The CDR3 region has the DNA TGTGCCAGCAGCTTCTTCCAGGGGGGCACCGGGGAGCTGTTTTTT. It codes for CASSFFQGGTGELFF.

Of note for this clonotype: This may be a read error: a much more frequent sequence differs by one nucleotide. CDR3 coding DNA: TGCGCGAGCTCGAGGGGCGGGGATCCCTACGAGCAGTACTTC. Its protein product is CASSRGGDPYEQYF. The V gene is TRBV5-1, the J gene TRBJ2-7, with D possibly matching TRBD2 (6 bases). The CDR3 sequence is 14 residues long. Germline CDR1 and CDR2: SGHRS and YFSETQ.

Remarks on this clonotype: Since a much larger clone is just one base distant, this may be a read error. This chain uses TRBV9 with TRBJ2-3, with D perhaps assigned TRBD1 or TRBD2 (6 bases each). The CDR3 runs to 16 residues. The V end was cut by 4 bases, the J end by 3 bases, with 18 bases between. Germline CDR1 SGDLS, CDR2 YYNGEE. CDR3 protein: CASSIESGGRTDTQYF. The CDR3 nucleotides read TGTGCCAGCAGCATAGAGTCCGGGGGCCGAACAGATACGCAGTATTTT.

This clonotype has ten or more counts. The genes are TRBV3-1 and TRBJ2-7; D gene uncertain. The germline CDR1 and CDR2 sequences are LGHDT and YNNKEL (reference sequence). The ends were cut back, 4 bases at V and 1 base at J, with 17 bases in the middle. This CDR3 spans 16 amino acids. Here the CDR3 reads CASSPRSLSYSYEQYF. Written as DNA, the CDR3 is TGTGCCAGCAGCCCCAGGTCCCTCAGTTATTCCTACGAGCAGTACTTC.

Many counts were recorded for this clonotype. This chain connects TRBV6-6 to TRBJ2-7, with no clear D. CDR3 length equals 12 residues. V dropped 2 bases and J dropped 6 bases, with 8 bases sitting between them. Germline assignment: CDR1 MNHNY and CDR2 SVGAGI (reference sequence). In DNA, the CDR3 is TGTGCCAGCAGTTACCCCTCGGGCGAGCAGTACTTC. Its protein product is CASSYPSGEQYF.

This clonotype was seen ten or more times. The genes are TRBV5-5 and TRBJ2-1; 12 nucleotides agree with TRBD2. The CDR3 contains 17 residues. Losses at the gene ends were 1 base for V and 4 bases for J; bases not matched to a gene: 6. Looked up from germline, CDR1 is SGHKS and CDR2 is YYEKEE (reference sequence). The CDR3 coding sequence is TGTGCCAGCAGCTTGCGACTAGCGGGGGTTTCTTACAATGAGCAGTTCTTC. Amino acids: CASSLRLAGVSYNEQFF.

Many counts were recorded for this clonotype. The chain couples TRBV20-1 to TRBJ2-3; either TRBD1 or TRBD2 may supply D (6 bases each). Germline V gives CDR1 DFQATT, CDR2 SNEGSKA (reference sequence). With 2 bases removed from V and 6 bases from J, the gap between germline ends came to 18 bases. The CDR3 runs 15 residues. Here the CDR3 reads CSARHPTGAGDTQYF. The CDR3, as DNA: TGCAGTGCTAGACATCCCACGGGGGCGGGGGATACGCAGTATTTT.

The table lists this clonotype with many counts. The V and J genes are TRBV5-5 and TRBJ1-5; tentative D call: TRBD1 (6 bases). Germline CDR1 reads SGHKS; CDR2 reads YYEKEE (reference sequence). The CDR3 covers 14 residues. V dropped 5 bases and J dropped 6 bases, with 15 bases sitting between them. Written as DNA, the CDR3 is TGTGCCAGCAGTTTAACAGGGAGGACTCAGCCCCAGCATTTT. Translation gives CASSLTGRTQPQHF.

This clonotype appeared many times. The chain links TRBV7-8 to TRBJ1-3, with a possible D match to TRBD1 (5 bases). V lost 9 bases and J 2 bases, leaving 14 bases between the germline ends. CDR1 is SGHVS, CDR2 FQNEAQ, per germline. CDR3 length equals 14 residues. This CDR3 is CARLQGIPGNTIYF. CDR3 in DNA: TGTGCCAGATTGCAGGGAATTCCTGGAAACACCATATATTTT. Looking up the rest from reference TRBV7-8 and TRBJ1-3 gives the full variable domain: GAGVSQSPRYKVAKRGQDVALRCDPISGHVSLFWYQQALGQGPEFLTYFQNEAQLDKSGLPSDRFFAERPEGSVSTLKIQRTQQEDSAVYLCARLQGIPGNTIYFGEGSWLTVV.

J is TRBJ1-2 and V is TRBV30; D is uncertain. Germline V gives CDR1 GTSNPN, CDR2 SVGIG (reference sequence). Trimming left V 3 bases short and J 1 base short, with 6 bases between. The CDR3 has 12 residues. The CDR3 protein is CAWRKINYGYTF. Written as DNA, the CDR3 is TGTGCCTGGAGGAAGATTAACTATGGCTACACCTTC. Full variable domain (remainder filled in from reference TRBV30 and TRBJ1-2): SQTIHQWPATLVQPVGSPLSLECTVEGTSNPNLYWYRQAAGRGLQLLFYSVGIGQISSEVPQNLSASRPQDRQFILSSKKLLLSDSGFYLCAWRKINYGYTFGSGTRLTVV.

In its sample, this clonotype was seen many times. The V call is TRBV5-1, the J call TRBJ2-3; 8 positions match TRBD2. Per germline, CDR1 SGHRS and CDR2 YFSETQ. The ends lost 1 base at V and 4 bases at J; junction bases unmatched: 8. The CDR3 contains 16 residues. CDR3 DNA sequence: TGCGCCAGCAGCTTGTTCGGGACTAGTAATGCAGATACGCAGTATTTT. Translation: CASSLFGTSNADTQYF.

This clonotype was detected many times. CDR3 bases: TGCAGTGCTAGTGGTCTAGCGGTGGATACGCAGTATTTT. The encoded protein is CSASGLAVDTQYF. The chain is built from TRBV20-1 and TRBJ2-3; 7 bases align to TRBD2. Trimming took 3 bases from V and 6 from J; bases not matched to a gene: 6. The CDR3 runs to 13 residues. Germline V gene data show CDR1 as DFQATT and CDR2 as SNEGSKA (reference sequence).

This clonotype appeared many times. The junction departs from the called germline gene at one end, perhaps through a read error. CDR3 in DNA: TGCGTCAGCAGCCCCAGGCCCGGCACTGAAGCTTTCTTT. Encoded protein: CVSSPRPGTEAFF. J is TRBJ1-1 and V is TRBV5-1; D gene unclear. Germline V gene sequence: CDR1 SGHRS, CDR2 YFSETQ. The CDR3 covers 13 residues.

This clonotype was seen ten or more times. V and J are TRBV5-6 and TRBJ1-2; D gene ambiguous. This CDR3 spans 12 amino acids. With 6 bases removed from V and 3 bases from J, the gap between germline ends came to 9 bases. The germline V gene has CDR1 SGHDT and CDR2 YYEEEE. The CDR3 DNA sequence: TGTGCCAGCACCACTCGGGACTATGGCTACACCTTC. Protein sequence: CASTTRDYGYTF. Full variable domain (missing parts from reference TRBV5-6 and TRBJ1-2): DAGVTQSPTHLIKTRGQQVTLRCSPKSGHDTVSWYQQALGQGPQFIFQYYEEEERQRGNFPDRFSGHQFPNYSSELNVNALLLGDSALYLCASTTRDYGYTFGSGTRLTVV.

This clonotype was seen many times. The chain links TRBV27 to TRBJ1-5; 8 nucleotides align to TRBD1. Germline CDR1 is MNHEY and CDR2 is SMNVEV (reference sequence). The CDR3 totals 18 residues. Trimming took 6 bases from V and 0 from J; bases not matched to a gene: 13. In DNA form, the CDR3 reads TGTGCCAGCAGCCCGGGGTTAGACAGGGGCGATAGCAATCAGCCCCAGCATTTT. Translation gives CASSPGLDRGDSNQPQHF.

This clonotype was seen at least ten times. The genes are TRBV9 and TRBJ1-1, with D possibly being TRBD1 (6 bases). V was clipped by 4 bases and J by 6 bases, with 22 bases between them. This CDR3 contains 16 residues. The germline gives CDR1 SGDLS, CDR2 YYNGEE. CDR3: CASSPNYRVLDAEAFF. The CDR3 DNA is TGTGCCAGCAGCCCAAATTACAGGGTCCTGGACGCTGAAGCTTTCTTT.

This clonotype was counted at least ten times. The CDR3 nucleotides read TGTGCCAGCAGCTTGGGGCAGGGTAGGACTGAAGCTTTCTTT. Encoded protein: CASSLGQGRTEAFF. This sequence joins TRBV5-5 and TRBJ1-1; a possible D gene is TRBD1 (5 bases). The germline V and J ends were trimmed by 0 bases and 5 bases, with 11 bases remaining between them. The germline V gene has CDR1 SGHKS and CDR2 YYEKEE (reference sequence). This CDR3 has 14 residues.

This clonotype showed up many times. The CDR3 region is CASINRRDSFYGYTF. The CDR3 nucleotides read TGTGCCAGCATCAACCGGCGGGACAGCTTCTATGGCTACACCTTC. The chain combines TRBV6-5 with TRBJ1-2; the match to TRBD1 covers 7 bases. Trimming at V came to 7 bases and at J to 4 bases, leaving 12 bases not matched to a gene. The CDR3 contains 15 residues. Germline V CDR1 and CDR2: MNHEY, SVGAGI.

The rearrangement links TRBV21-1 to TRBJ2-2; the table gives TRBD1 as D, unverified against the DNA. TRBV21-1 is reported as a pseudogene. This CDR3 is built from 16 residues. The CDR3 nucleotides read TGTGCCAGCAGCTCTTTGGACAGGGCGAACACCGGGGAGCTGTTTTTT. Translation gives CASSSLDRANTGELFF.

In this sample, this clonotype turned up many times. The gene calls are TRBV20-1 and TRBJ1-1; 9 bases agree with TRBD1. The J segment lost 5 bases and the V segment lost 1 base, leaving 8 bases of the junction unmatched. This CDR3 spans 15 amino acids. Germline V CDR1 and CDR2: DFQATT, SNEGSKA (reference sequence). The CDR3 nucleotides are TGCAGTGCTAGAGCGGGGACAGGGAGGGGGACTGAAGCTTTCTTT. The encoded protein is CSARAGTGRGTEAFF.